This T cell receptor beta chain was sequenced during a study of blood T cell repertoires in COVID-19. About the research overall: Some COVID-19 samples were acute and others convalescent; all came from the United States, Italy and Spain. T cells, B-cell-depleted T cells, or PBMCs provided the cDNA or gDNA that served as material.

This CDR3 contains 13 residues. CDR1 and CDR2 (germline): LNHDA, SQIVND (reference sequence). The V and J ends lost 1 base and 6 bases respectively, with 7 bases between them. Repertoires were generated with immunoSEQ multiplex PCR, while TCRdb's copy carries only in-frame clones and drops some. The sample consists of some 100,000 clones, more than 65% of them appearing once. This receptor was identified in a man between 65 and 85 years old with active or convalescent COVID-19. The V and J genes are TRBV19 and TRBJ1-5; D is uncertain. The source material was peripheral blood. CDR3 protein: CASSIAGIQPQHF. The CDR3 DNA follows: TGTGCCAGTAGTATAGCGGGGATTCAGCCCCAGCATTTT.